The source of this T cell receptor (beta chain) is a study of T cells after yellow fever vaccination. Overall study results and limits: Once the booster was given, most primary-vaccination clones reappeared, at about 96% for CD4 and approximately 88% for CD8. Researchers report a weaker secondary response that nonetheless peaked faster, day 5 versus 15.

The TCR cDNA carried a universal primer site and UMIs from 5'RACE template switching. Using its own MiXCR run on the 5' RACE reads, TCRdb lists one record per CDR3 protein. Seen here are around 250,000 distinct CDR3 sequences, 6.9% observed once, and the top ten hold approximately 0.85%. Ten or more counts support this clonotype. The antigen is undetermined. The CDR3 runs 13 residues. The germline gives CDR1 KGHSH, CDR2 LQKENI. Trimming left V 3 bases short and J 1 base short, with 6 bases between. The chain carries TRBV18 and TRBJ2-5; D not resolved. The sample consisted of CD4+ T cells sorted from PBMCs, taken 15 days after the yellow fever booster vaccination. The source is a man aged 30-40 years who received the YFV17D yellow fever vaccine. The DNA of the CDR3 is TGTGCCAGCTCACCGGCCCTCCAAGAGACCCAGTACTTC. This gives the protein CASSPALQETQYF. The whole variable domain, filled in from reference TRBV18 and TRBJ2-5, reads NAGVMQNPRHLVRRRGQEARLRCSPMKGHSHVYWYRQLPEEGLKFMVYLQKENIIDESGMPKERFSAEFPKEGPSILRIQQVVRGDSAAYFCASSPALQETQYFGPGTRLLVL.